A single T cell receptor (beta chain) is shown here with its context. It has no known antigen specificity. No quality values exist for individual bases; no much larger clone is one base distant. These data are taken from a study of cytomegalovirus exposure and HLA in healthy donors (dated by TCRdb to 2017 to 2019). Study-wide context: An earlier analysis of several hundred of the donors reported 276 Gb of sequence data and 117 million unique TCR beta sequences obtained from around 170 million T cells. A later analysis re-examined previously published TCR beta repertoires from just over 650 donors and added high-resolution HLA genotyping to investigate patterns of TCR occurrence. The T cell repertoires of around 670 subjects were profiled by immunosequencing and related to cytomegalovirus serostatus. The genetic ancestry cluster associated with self-reported Caucasian donors included 81% of the approximately 430 genotyped donors. In a later genetic analysis, genome-wide SNP genotypes for about 55% of the roughly 700 donors were used, and that subset was treated as a discovery cohort. Rather than using new phenotypic data, the later analysis identified candidate immune exposures from TCR beta sequences and from how often those sequences occurred across donors. A separate validation cohort of about 110 different subjects was used in addition to the 666-subject first cohort. Across some 400 genotyped donors of the cohort, an average of roughly 200,000 unique TCR beta nucleotide sequences per donor were sequenced, and roughly 18% of those sequences were non-productive. Donor age, sex, ethnicity and CMV serostatus were compiled alongside the repertoire data. To predict cytomegalovirus infection status, the study combined high-throughput TCR immunosequencing, statistical association of individual TCRs with disease status, and machine learning. HLA typing covered class I and class II loci at four-digit resolution. The study was designed to test whether signatures of past pathogen exposure could be identified by cataloging public T cell receptors. In an earlier analysis of 500 to 650 of the donors, high-throughput TCR beta sequencing was used to judge whether each TCR beta V gene segment behaved as functional or pseudogenic. An early release that covered 640 HLA-typed donors contained approximately 320 gigabases of sequencing data and around 80 million unique TCR sequences. The number of donors typed differed by locus, with roughly 620-630 for A, B, C, DRB1 and DQB1, 522 for DQA1, over 600 for DPA1, and 450 to 480 for DPB1. Every repertoire in the discovery cohort had been generated on one and the same sequencing platform. A few DR-DQ haplotypes were handled as single units for association and clustering because linkage in the cohort was strong. The investigation overall reported the following: The classifier was reported to diagnose cytomegalovirus status with high specificity and sensitivity in both the original and validation cohorts. A later analysis reported that several top co-occurrence clusters appeared linked to parvovirus B19, influenza, CMV and Epstein-Barr virus. Compared with the approximately 670-donor mean, donors in an Asian-associated ancestry cluster had fewer N-insertions in productive TCRs, according to a later genetic analysis. An association between a missense DCLRE1C variant and V-gene and J-gene trimming of TCR beta chains was found in a later genetic analysis and replicated in an independent cohort. CMV serostatus was the only immune exposure information available for the cohort. Because HLA typing was missing for some donors at each locus, association tests included only the typed subset. According to the authors, the approach could potentially be generalized to other disease states and immunological phenotypes. In an earlier analysis of some 500 of the donors, most TCR beta V segments were observed in productive rearrangements about 87% or about 30% of the time, broadly matching IMGT annotations. In vitro tests confirmed that three of the cytomegalovirus-associated TCR beta chains recognize cytomegalovirus antigens. Correlated functional status among segregating V segments might be attributable to linkage disequilibrium, but an unknown experimental factor could not be ruled out. Because counts were too low, about 17 rarely observed V segments, including chromosome 9 orphons, were excluded from the earlier analysis of roughly 580 of the donors. A further reported finding was that TCR beta sequences accurately predicted the HLA-A and HLA-B alleles for most subjects in the first cohort. Strong co-occurrence of HLA alleles, especially DR and DQ, made assigning TCR associations to individual alleles difficult. In a later analysis, TCR association rates were found to vary across HLA loci, with the most associated TCRs seen for DRB1 alleles and the fewest for HLA-C alleles. In a later analysis, HLA-associated TCR beta chains were found to be more clonally expanded and to have lower generation probabilities than equally common non-associated chains. A total of fewer than 200 TCR beta chains were listed by the study as associated with cytomegalovirus. Most TCR sequences were observed very rarely across donors, whereas some public TCRs were present in many individuals. This cohort had only TCR beta chains sequenced, and the lack of alpha or paired-chain data limited which features could be detected. Some IMGT-functional V segments, including TRBV6-2 and TRBV6-3, could not be distinguished by the 87-base-pair reads and were therefore excluded. Roughly uniform sequencing depth across donors was assumed in presence/absence analyses, although this assumption may not hold. In a later analysis, most CMV-associated TCR beta chains were found to appear HLA-restricted, with HLA associations seemingly driven largely by CMV exposure. A group of highly shared sequence variants was considered likely to be a technical artifact of the sequencing pipeline. Specific HLA alleles were associated with over 15,000 TCR beta sequences at a false discovery rate of 0.05 in a later analysis.

In total, approximately 610 healthy bone marrow donors made up the cohort. At the time of sampling, all cohort members were nominally healthy, though unrecorded immune exposures were likely present. The donor tested CMV seronegative and was one of the 352 seronegative cohort members. A peripheral blood sample was provided by each donor, and peripheral blood mononuclear cells were used for TCR beta sequencing. Genomic DNA was extracted from the blood cell samples with the Qiagen DNeasy Blood Extraction Kit. The library came from the immunoSEQ multiplex PCR assay. The multiplex PCR relied on a mix of 60 forward primers for TCR Vbeta segments and 13 reverse primers for TCR Jbeta segments. Amplification of the CDR3 region of rearranged TCR beta genes was performed with a multiplex PCR assay on genomic DNA. The Illumina HiSeq System was used to sequence the amplified TCR beta libraries as 87-base-pair reads. The paper's processing steps were these. In a later analysis, some 80 million unique TCR beta chains were counted across the 500 to 700 repertoires, and some 10 million of these chains were shared by at least two donors. Raw reads were error-corrected and collapsed into unique sequences by a nearest-neighbor algorithm in which closely related sequences were merged to remove PCR and sequencing errors. Alignment of CDR3 sequences to IMGT reference sequences was used to assign V, D and J gene segments. For a sequence to be retained, a match of at least six nucleotides to both a V gene segment and a J gene segment was required. A rearrangement counted as productive if the CDR3 had no stop codons and remained in frame with V and J, and every other rearrangement counted as non-productive. Following IMGT convention, CDR3 was defined as the stretch from the second conserved V-encoded cysteine to the conserved J-encoded phenylalanine. Sequences without an unambiguous match to a single V gene segment were excluded from the earlier analysis of 450 to 650 of the donors. An earlier analysis of 500 to 600 of the donors classified V segments as functional when productive rearrangements were above 56.7% and as segregating when the standard deviation between donors was above 5%. A statistical classification framework was built to diagnose cytomegalovirus status from the catalog of TCR beta chain sequences. In a later analysis, V and J genes were assigned by comparing TCR nucleotide sequences against IMGT/GENE-DB human TR gene sequences. The TCRdist pipeline was used in a later analysis to assign CDR3 sequences and most-parsimonious VDJ recombination scenarios. In a later analysis, every TCR beta chain was defined by the combination of its CDR3 amino acid sequence and its V-gene family, and reads without a unique V-gene family were dropped. In a later analysis, some 600 highly shared, low-generation-probability nucleotide sequences were removed to address suspected cross-contamination and a sequencing artifact. A later analysis calculated a clonal expansion index for each public chain from normalized within-repertoire ranks of inferred template counts. Generation probabilities in a later analysis came from a VDJ recombination model fitted to out-of-frame rearrangements, and those results were checked against IGoR. In a later analysis, TCR-TCR, TCR-HLA and TCR-CMV co-occurrence was scored with hypergeometric tests, and a repertoire-size bias correction was applied to TCR pairs. To estimate false discovery rates, a later analysis permuted the HLA or CMV assignments 20 times. In a later analysis, co-occurring TCRs were grouped with DBSCAN, and TCRdist sequence similarity was added when clustering was performed within HLA-allele-positive subsets. For co-occurrence clustering, repertoires with fewer than 30,000 or more than 120,000 public chains were excluded, along with five repertoires with anomalous nucleotide sharing. Imported from immuneACCESS, the table was reduced by TCRdb to in-frame sequences with V and J called. These copies leave out some clones; in studies compared against another copy, an unresolved V gene accounts for under half, and the cause of the remainder is not known. V, J and clone size are those of that table, while D and trimming were read from the DNA. The sample records about 180,000 clones, around four fifths of which are singletons. In total, the top ten clones hold around 1.3% of the sample.

The CDR3 numbers 16 residues from cysteine through phenylalanine. Left in the record is the CDR3 DNA by itself, 48 bases read in frame from the first base. V drops 0 bases and J drops 8 bases, leaving 16 bases in between. As encoded in the germline V gene, CDR1 is LGHNA while CDR2 is YSLEER. This chain joins TRBV4-3 to TRBJ1-4; the D gene remains uncertain. The sequenced sample consisted of PBMCs. The TCR comes from a boy aged 2-15 years in good health and CMV-seronegative. CDR3 reads: CASSQESGFGEEKLFF. The nucleotide sequence reads TGCGCCAGCAGCCAAGAATCGGGGTTCGGGGAGGAAAAACTGTTTTTT.